Below are 15 T cell receptor beta chains sequenced from a single sample in a study of blood T cell repertoires in COVID-19. Profiled with immunoSEQ multiplex PCR; TCRdb holds only in-frame clones, not every one. The table shows 150,000 to 200,000 clones, with 70% to 85% occurring only once. Specimen: peripheral blood. These receptors were taken from a man in his sixties who had recovered from COVID-19.

The sample holds one count of this clone. The rearrangement links TRBV29-1 to TRBJ2-5, with D perhaps matching TRBD2 (6 bases). Trimming left V 4 bases short and J 1 base short, with 7 bases between. The length of the CDR3 is 12 residues. CDR1 is SQVTM, CDR2 ANQGSEA, per germline. CDR3 protein: CSVGAGQETQYF. The CDR3 nucleotides read TGCAGCGTTGGAGCGGGCCAAGAGACCCAGTACTTC.

The V call is TRBV3-1 (or the pseudogene TRBV3-2), the J call TRBJ1-5; D is uncertain. This CDR3 region has 15 residues. V was pared by 0 bases and J by 6 bases, with 12 bases between. From germline, CDR1 is LGHDT and CDR2 YNNKEL (reference sequence). This CDR3 is CASSQEPRSGQPQHF. In DNA, the CDR3 is TGTGCCAGCAGCCAAGAGCCGCGGTCCGGTCAGCCCCAGCATTTT.

The rearrangement joins TRBV18 to TRBJ2-1, with 9 bases matching TRBD2. Per germline, CDR1 KGHSH and CDR2 LQKENI. V lost 2 bases to trimming and J lost 6 bases; unmatched junction nucleotides: 5. This CDR3 contains 15 residues. The CDR3 DNA sequence: TGTGCCAGCTCACCAAATCTAGCGGGGAGCAATGAGCAGTTCTTC. Protein product: CASSPNLAGSNEQFF.

V gene TRBV2 combines with J gene TRBJ2-7; TRBD2 might be the D (5 bases). V was cut by 8 bases and J by 3 bases, with 11 bases left in between. The length of the CDR3 is 12 residues. Germline V gives CDR1 SNHLY, CDR2 FYNNEI. The CDR3: CASGRELYEQYF. The CDR3 DNA sequence: TGTGCCAGCGGGAGAGAACTCTACGAGCAGTACTTC.

This sequence joins TRBV2 and TRBJ2-5; TRBD1 is a possible D gene (7 bases). Trimming took 4 bases from V and 4 from J, leaving 13 bases between them. The CDR3 is 14 residues long. The germline CDR1 and CDR2 sequences are SNHLY and FYNNEI. The CDR3, as DNA: TGTGCCAGCAGTGTGAGGCAGGGGGGAGAGACCCAGTACTTC. Translating gives CASSVRQGGETQYF.

About this clone itself: This CDR3 is also generated by other DNA sequences in the sample. The gene calls are TRBV4-2 and TRBJ2-3, with TRBD1 matching over 9 bases. Germline trimming cut 4 bases from V and 5 bases from J; bases unmatched to any gene: 10. The CDR3 consists of 16 residues. In germline, CDR1 is LGHNA, CDR2 YNFKEQ. CDR3 nucleotides: TGTGCCAGCAGCCGATCCCTACAGGGGGCGGGAGATACGCAGTATTTT. Its translation is CASSRSLQGAGDTQYF.

This clone was detected only a few times. This CDR3 reads CASLQGYEQYF. The CDR3, as DNA: TGTGCCAGCCTACAGGGCTACGAGCAGTACTTC. V and J are TRBV25-1 and TRBJ2-7; possibly TRBD1 for D (6 bases). Germline lookup yields CDR1 MGHDK and CDR2 SYGVNS. Between the trimmed V and J ends, which lost 8 bases and 3 bases, there was a span of 8 bases. The CDR3 has 11 residues.

CDR3: CASSSPGGPNSPLHF. CDR3 nucleotides: TGTGCCAGCAGTTCCCCAGGGGGACCCAATTCACCCCTCCACTTT. This rearrangement joins TRBV28 to TRBJ1-6; TRBD1 matches 7 bases. Germline trimming cut 4 bases from V and 7 bases from J; bases unmatched to any gene: 7. This CDR3 has 15 residues. Germline assignment: CDR1 MDHEN and CDR2 SYDVKM. The whole variable domain, filled in from reference TRBV28 and TRBJ1-6, reads DVKVTQSSRYLVKRTGEKVFLECVQDMDHENMFWYRQDPGLGLRLIYFSYDVKMKEKGDIPEGYSVSREKKERFSLILESASTNQTSMYLCASSSPGGPNSPLHFGNGTRLTVT.

V and J are TRBV7-9 and TRBJ2-7; 7 bases are shared with TRBD1. Per the germline V gene, CDR1 is SEHNR and CDR2 is FQNEAQ (reference sequence). J gave up 0 bases and V 5 bases, and 4 bases lay outside the gene matches. The length of the CDR3 is 14 residues. In nucleotides, the CDR3 is TGTGCCAGCAGCGACAGGGTGGCCTCCTACGAGCAGTACTTC. Translated: CASSDRVASYEQYF.

CDR3 protein: CAIMGQGFVNEQFF. Written as DNA, the CDR3 is TGTGCCATCATGGGACAGGGGTTTGTAAATGAGCAGTTCTTC. The chain joins TRBV10-3 to TRBJ2-1; 10 bases are shared with TRBD1. Germline V CDR1 and CDR2: ENHRY, SYGVKD. CDR3 length: 14 residues. Trimming at V came to 7 bases and at J to 7 bases, leaving 7 bases not matched to a gene.

The chain combines TRBV3-1 (or the pseudogene TRBV3-2) with TRBJ1-2; D is perhaps TRBD1 (5 bases). Germline V lookup: CDR1 LGHDT, CDR2 YNNKEL (reference sequence). The CDR3 totals 13 residues. The V and J ends lost 3 bases and 8 bases respectively, with 13 bases between them. CDR3 DNA sequence: TGTGCCAGCAGCCAGACGGGTCAGGGAGGCTACACCTTC. It is translated as CASSQTGQGGYTF.

The chain has TRBV21-1 and TRBJ2-3; the D call in the table, TRBD2, was not verified against the DNA. TRBV21-1 is classified as a pseudogene. The CDR3 runs 17 residues. The chain's CDR3 is CASSKESGGAPTDTQYF. The CDR3 nucleotides read TGTGCCAGCAGCAAAGAGAGCGGGGGGGCCCCAACCGATACGCAGTATTTT.

The chain combines TRBV2 with TRBJ2-5; 9 nucleotides match TRBD1. V shed 2 bases, J shed 5 bases, and the junction held 6 bases outside the gene matches. Looked up from germline, CDR1 is SNHLY and CDR2 is FYNNEI. The CDR3 extends over 15 amino acids. Here the CDR3 reads CASSEWDRVPETQYF. CDR3 nucleotide sequence: TGTGCCAGCAGTGAATGGGACAGGGTCCCGGAGACCCAGTACTTC.

This chain uses TRBV7-9 with TRBJ2-3; D remains unclear. The V gene's germline CDR1 is SEHNR and CDR2 FQNEAQ (reference sequence). The CDR3 contains 13 residues. Trimming took off 5 bases at V and 0 bases at J, with 6 bases between the two ends. The CDR3 nucleotides are TGTGCCAGCAGCGCGATCAGCACAGATACGCAGTATTTT. It codes for CASSAISTDTQYF. Together with reference TRBV7-9 and TRBJ2-3, the CDR3 gives the full variable domain: DTGVSQNPRHKITKRGQNVTFRCDPISEHNRLYWYRQTLGQGPEFLTYFQNEAQLEKSRLLSDRFSAERPKGSFSTLEIQRTEQGDSAMYLCASSAISTDTQYFGPGTRLTVL.

Here the CDR3 reads CASSIGRGGYNEQFF. The CDR3 DNA is TGTGCCAGTAGTATAGGGCGCGGGGGCTACAATGAGCAGTTCTTC. The chain carries TRBV19 and TRBJ2-1, with 7 bases matching TRBD2. The junction had 3 bases not matched to a gene; V was cut back by 1 base and J by 3 bases. The CDR3 has 15 amino acids. Germline CDR1 LNHDA, CDR2 SQIVND (reference sequence).